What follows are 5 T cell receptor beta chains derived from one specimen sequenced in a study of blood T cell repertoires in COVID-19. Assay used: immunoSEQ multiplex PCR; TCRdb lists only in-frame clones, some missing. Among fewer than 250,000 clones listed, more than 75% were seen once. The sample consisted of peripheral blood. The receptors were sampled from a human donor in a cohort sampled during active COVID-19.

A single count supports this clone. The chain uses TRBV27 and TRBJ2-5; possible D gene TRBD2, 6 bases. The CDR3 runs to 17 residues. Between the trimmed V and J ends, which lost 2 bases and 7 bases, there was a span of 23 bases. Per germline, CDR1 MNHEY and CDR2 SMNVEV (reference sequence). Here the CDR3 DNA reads TGTGCCAGCAGTTTAAGTGGAGGGGCGGCAGTTCGGGGGACCCAGTACTTC. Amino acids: CASSLSGGAAVRGTQYF.

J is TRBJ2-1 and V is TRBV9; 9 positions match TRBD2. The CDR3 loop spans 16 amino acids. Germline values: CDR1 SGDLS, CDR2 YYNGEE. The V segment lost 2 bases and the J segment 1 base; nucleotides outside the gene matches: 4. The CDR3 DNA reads TGTGCCAGCAGCGTTCAGGCGGGGGGGTCCTACAATGAGCAGTTCTTC. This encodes CASSVQAGGSYNEQFF. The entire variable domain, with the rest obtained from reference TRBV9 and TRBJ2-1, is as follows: DSGVTQTPKHLITATGQRVTLRCSPRSGDLSVYWYQQSLDQGLQFLIQYYNGEERAKGNILERFSAQQFPDLHSELNLSSLELGDSALYFCASSVQAGGSYNEQFFGPGTRLTVL.

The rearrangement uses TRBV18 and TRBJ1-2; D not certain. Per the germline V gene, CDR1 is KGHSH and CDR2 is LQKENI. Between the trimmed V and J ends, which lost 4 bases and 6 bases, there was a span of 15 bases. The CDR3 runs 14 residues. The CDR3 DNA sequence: TGTGCCAGCTCACAGAGTAGAAGCCGGGATGGCTACACCTTC. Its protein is CASSQSRSRDGYTF.

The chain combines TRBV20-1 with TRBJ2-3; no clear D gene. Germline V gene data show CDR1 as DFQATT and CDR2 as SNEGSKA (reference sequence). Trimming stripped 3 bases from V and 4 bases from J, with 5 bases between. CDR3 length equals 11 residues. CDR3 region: CSASRADTQYF. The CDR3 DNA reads TGCAGTGCTAGTCGCGCAGATACGCAGTATTTT.

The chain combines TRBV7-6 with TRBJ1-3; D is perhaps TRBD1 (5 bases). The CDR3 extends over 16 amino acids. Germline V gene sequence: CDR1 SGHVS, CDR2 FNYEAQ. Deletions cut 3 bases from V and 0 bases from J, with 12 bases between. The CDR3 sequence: CASSLGQGVSGNTIYF. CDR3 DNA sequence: TGTGCCAGCAGCTTGGGGCAGGGCGTCTCTGGAAACACCATATATTTT.